This T cell receptor beta chain originates from a study of spatial heterogeneity in lung cancer (dated by TCRdb to about 2019). Concerning the study at large: Beta-chain transcripts were consistently detected in greater numbers than alpha-chain transcripts, which likely reflected higher beta-chain transcript abundance. A strong correlation was found between TCR transcript counts in tumor regions and a T cell transcriptional module score from matched bulk RNA-seq. In the raw uncorrected reads, each unique combination of TCR and UMI appeared more than ten times on average. TCR alpha and beta repertoires were quantitatively compared across multiple tumor regions, matched nontumor lung and blood in non-small cell lung cancer. Nonsynonymous mutation counts, determined by whole-exome sequencing of tumor tissue, were related to TCR repertoire features. Both alpha and beta chains were TCR-sequenced in samples taken at surgery, namely 220 tumor regions, under 80 matched nontumor lung samples and 50 to 60 PBMC samples. What the research found in general, with its limitations: Confirming at a functional level the hypothesis that regional TCRs recognize regional mutations was considered to require additional single-cell paired TCR alpha and beta sequencing. Counts of ubiquitous and regional expanded TCRs correlated with counts of ubiquitous and regional nonsynonymous mutations, respectively. A correlation was observed between the number of expanded intratumoral alpha and beta TCRs and the tumor nonsynonymous mutation count. Estimated TCR-seq coverage of tumor T cells was only about 6.5% for alpha chains and 13% for beta chains.

As a fraction of the sample, this clonotype is medium-sized (0.01 to 0.1%). The antigen it recognizes is unknown. Within one base of it there is no much larger clone, and no base qualities were kept. The library relied on 5' RACE. Sequencer: NextSeq 500. In the TCR library protocol, a unique molecular identifier was attached to each TCR cDNA molecule so that PCR and sequencing errors could be corrected. The authors' pipeline ran thus. Decombinator tools were used for TCR identification, UMI-based error correction and CDR3 extraction. TCRs above a frequency of 2 per 1,000, corresponding to the top 1% of the tumor frequency distribution, were defined as expanded. Expanded tumor TCRs were classed as regional if statistically deemed absent (corrected P<0.05) from at least one tumor region, otherwise ubiquitous. Rényi diversity was computed with the R vegan package after subsampling each repertoire 100 times to 5,000 TCRs. CDR3 similarity networks were built from amino acid triplet string-kernel similarity, connecting CDR3s with pairwise similarity above 0.82. TCRdb applied fastp at Q25 and MiXCR to the public reads, then kept only in-frame beta chains. For every CDR3 protein sequence, its rows merge into one entry that carries the most common genes and DNA. The V and J calls come from TCRdb's annotation, not from the publication. The sample yields a few thousand distinct CDR3 sequences; 3% to 4.5% were counted once. Of the sample, less than 25% falls within the top ten clones.

The time point label here, explained by the study, means: sample taken at primary tumor resection. The donors were about 71 patients from the lung TRACERx cohort who had early-stage, untreated non-small cell lung cancer. TCR sequencing used whole RNA extracted from tumor and nontumor lung tissue, or from cryopreserved PBMC samples, without cell sorting. Patients were selected for TCR sequencing only if sufficient RNA was available from at least two tumor regions. A lung pathologist reviewed the tumor and adjacent nontumor lung specimens before the specimens were selected. The CDR3 sequence holds 14 residues, the cysteine and phenylalanine included. Of the read, only the CDR3 DNA is kept; its 42 bases are in frame from base 1. V is cut by 4 bases and J by 4 bases, and the space between the germline ends is 14 bases. Taken from the germline V gene, the CDR1 and CDR2 loops are SGDLS and YYNGEE.

The chain joins TRBV9 to TRBJ2-5; TRBD1 might be the D gene, on 5 matching bases. This specimen consisted of lung tumor tissue, obtained at surgery. This receptor was taken from a female donor with early-stage non-small cell lung cancer. The bases are TGTGCCAGCAGCCCGACAGTCAATTTAGAGACCCAGTACTTC. It specifies CASSPTVNLETQYF.